The 4 T cell receptor beta chains reported below all come from one sample, sequenced in a study of regulatory T cells in long-lasting Graves disease. Documented time point: newly diagnosed GD, antithyroid drugs for less than 3 months. The authors made the TCR library using RNA they extracted from PBMCs. iRepertoire HTBI primers and Arm-PCR of CDR3 regions built TCR beta libraries. TCRdb re-analysed the multiplex PCR reads in MiXCR, keeping a single row per CDR3 protein. The table shows about half a million distinct CDR3 sequences, with 12% occurring only once. This same sample was also taken into another study, of T cells in Graves' hyperthyroidism and ophthalmopathy.

The specimen was peripheral blood mononuclear cells (PBMCs), collected at new diagnosis, from a patient treated with antithyroid drugs. The source of these receptors is a woman in her twenties or thirties with Graves disease.

This clonotype was seen many times. V and J are TRBV2 and TRBJ2-5; 7 positions agree with TRBD1. Germline V gene lookup returns CDR1 SNHLY and CDR2 FYNNEI. With V trimmed by 8 bases and J by 5 bases, 11 bases remained unmatched. The CDR3 length is 14 residues. The CDR3: CASSRQGPGETQYF. The CDR3 DNA is TGTGCCAGCTCCCGACAGGGCCCGGGGGAGACCCAGTACTTC. Filled out from reference TRBV2 and TRBJ2-5, the complete variable domain reads EPEVTQTPSHQVTQMGQEVILRCVPISNHLYFYWYRQILGQKVEFLVSFYNNEISEKSEIFDDQFSVERPDGSNFTLKIRSTKLEDSAMYFCASSRQGPGETQYFGPGTRLLVL.

The J gene is TRBJ1-1, the V gene TRBV9; no reliable D call. The CDR3 runs 14 residues. The ends were cut back, 0 bases at V and 3 bases at J, with 9 bases in the middle. Per the germline V gene, CDR1 is SGDLS and CDR2 is YYNGEE. The CDR3 nucleotides are TGTGCCAGCAGCGTAGTGTCTATGGACACTGAAGCTTTCTTT. Translation gives CASSVVSMDTEAFF.

Details on this clonotype: A much bigger clone sits one base away, suggesting this may be a read error. The rearrangement joins TRBV7-9 to TRBJ2-1, with 9 bases lining up with TRBD2. The CDR3 is made up of 16 amino acids. Germline values: CDR1 SEHNR, CDR2 FQNEAQ (reference sequence). Trimming removed 4 bases from V and 6 bases from J; junction bases left unmatched: 10. CDR3 in amino acids: CASSSVTSGNGNEQFF. The CDR3 DNA reads TGTGCCAGCAGCTCAGTGACTAGCGGAAATGGCAATGAGCAGTTCTTC.

The chain has TRBV6-5 and TRBJ2-5; the D gene is possibly TRBD2 (6 bases). Germline V gene lookup returns CDR1 MNHEY and CDR2 SVGAGI. V lost 2 bases and J lost 5, with 12 bases in between. CDR3 length: 14 residues. The CDR3 region has the DNA TGTGCCAGCAGTTACGCCAGGGCGGGGGAGACCCAGTACTTC. Translated: CASSYARAGETQYF.